This record covers a single TCR beta chain. This clonotype was recorded at least ten times. This receptor's antigen is unknown. Base qualities are not at hand, and no much larger clone is one base apart. The germline V gene supplies CDR1 SGHVS and CDR2 FNYEAQ. The germline V end is reduced by 3 bases and the J end by 0 bases; junction bases left unmatched: 11. Measured from the cysteine to the phenylalanine, the CDR3 is 19 residues long. Only CDR3 DNA remains: 57 bases, in frame from the first base. Reading the label with the study, this specimen's treatment or condition is: in vitro stimulation with specific CMV peptide epitopes to enrich CMV-specific T cells. The data are from a study of T cell repertoires in cytomegalovirus infection (dated by TCRdb to between 2019 and 2020). Notes on the research overall: Recently identified HLA-C-restricted CMV epitopes, whose presentation resists viral immunomodulation, were targeted by peptide stimulations together with well-studied HLA-B-restricted epitopes. Because public TCR beta signatures pointed to carriage of CMV infection together with the matching HLA type, the HLA type of each donor mattered for the analysis.

This sample was sequenced with an Illumina HiSeq 1500. The public reads were quality trimmed at Q25 with fastp and then assembled into clones with MiXCR by TCRdb, keeping productive beta chains. Rows merge per CDR3 protein into single entries with the most common DNA and genes. This sample comprises approximately 1,000,000 distinct CDR3 sequences, approximately 30% of them detected only once. The biggest ten clones account for 10% to 15% of the sample. Overall study outcomes, separate from this receptor: Cumulative frequency of public TCR beta family members discriminated carriers of CMV infection plus the relevant HLA type in this cohort and an independent roughly 320-donor cohort. The ex vivo response was dominated by HLA-C-restricted CMV-specific TCR beta clonotypes, and the single most frequent clonotype in two of eight donors was supplied by these HLA-C-restricted clonotypes.

This specimen was cultured CD8+ T cells from PBMCs, taken from culture after CMV antigen stimulation. This sequence was found in a human donor in good health (CMV status not recorded). Some clones in this sample may be carry-over from other donors' samples. The rearrangement combines TRBV7-6 with TRBJ2-2; TRBD2 matches 9 bases in the middle. The DNA is TGTGCCAGCAGCTTCCCCCGAGGAGCGGGGGGCTCGAACACCGGGGAGCTGTTTTTT. The translation is CASSFPRGAGGSNTGELFF.